What follows are 18 T cell receptor beta chains derived from one specimen sequenced in a study of beta chain features in type 1 diabetes. Expressed TCRB transcripts got sequenced, as all isolated RNA was reverse transcribed. Some clones are missing from TCRdb's copy, which holds only in-frame ones; the method was immunoSEQ multiplex PCR. This table holds almost 350,000 clones, approximately 8% found once. Sequencing was performed on central memory CD4+ T cells from blood. These receptors were taken from a woman under 30 in good health.

In this sample, this clone turned up a few times. The V gene is TRBV7-2, the J gene TRBJ1-2; 7 nucleotides align to TRBD1. The length of the CDR3 is 12 residues. The germline V gene encodes CDR1 SGHTA and CDR2 FQGNSA. The V segment lost 5 bases and the J segment 6 bases; nucleotides outside the gene matches: 3. DNA for the CDR3: TGTGCCAGCAGCCGACAGGGCAATGGCTACACCTTC. Amino acid sequence: CASSRQGNGYTF.

This chain joins TRBV7-2 and TRBJ1-2; 11 bases match TRBD1. V was clipped by 5 bases and J by 7 bases; unmatched bases: 9. Germline CDR1 is SGHTA and CDR2 is FQGNSA. CDR3 length equals 15 residues. CDR3: CASSGRTGGASGYTF. Here the CDR3 DNA reads TGTGCCAGCAGCGGGCGGACAGGGGGCGCGAGTGGCTACACCTTC. The full variable domain, its missing parts supplied by reference TRBV7-2 and TRBJ1-2, is GAGVSQSPSNKVTEKGKDVELRCDPISGHTALYWYRQSLGQGLEFLIYFQGNSAPDKSGLPSDRFSAERTGGSVSTLTIQRTQQEDSAVYLCASSGRTGGASGYTFGSGTRLTVV.

This clone came up many times. V and J are TRBV5-4 and TRBJ2-2; 7 positions agree with TRBD2. Germline trimming cut 2 bases from V and 4 bases from J; bases unmatched to any gene: 5. Germline V lookup: CDR1 SGHNT, CDR2 YYREEE (reference sequence). The length of the CDR3 is 15 residues. CDR3 DNA sequence: TGTGCCAGCAGCTTCCCTCCGGGGGGCACCGGGGAGCTGTTTTTT. Translating it yields CASSFPPGGTGELFF.

The chain recombines TRBV5-5 with TRBJ2-3; TRBD1 agrees at 8 bases. Germline lookup yields CDR1 SGHKS and CDR2 YYEKEE (reference sequence). V lost 1 base to trimming and J lost 12 bases; unmatched junction nucleotides: 4. The CDR3 has 12 residues. CDR3 coding DNA: TGTGCCAGCAGCTTGATACAGGGGGGCCAGTATTTT. It codes for CASSLIQGGQYF.

This clone was picked up a small number of times. J is TRBJ2-2 and V is TRBV5-1, with 13 positions matching TRBD2. Germline trimming cut 6 bases from V and 6 bases from J; bases unmatched to any gene: 14. This CDR3 comprises 18 residues. Germline assignment: CDR1 SGHRS and CDR2 YFSETQ. CDR3 coding DNA: TGCGCCAGCAACCTAGGACTAGCGGGAGAAGTATGGGCCGGGGAGCTGTTTTTT. This codes for CASNLGLAGEVWAGELFF.

This sequence joins TRBV15 and TRBJ2-3; 7 positions match TRBD1. Germline V lookup: CDR1 LNHNV, CDR2 YYDKDF (reference sequence). With 3 bases clipped from V and 4 bases from J, the junction kept 4 bases outside the gene matches. The CDR3 sequence is 14 residues long. This chain's CDR3 is CATSSRTGADTQYF. In DNA, the CDR3 is TGTGCCACCAGCAGTCGTACAGGGGCAGATACGCAGTATTTT.

The V and J genes are TRBV18 and TRBJ1-1, with D perhaps TRBD1 (5 bases). The germline V gene encodes CDR1 KGHSH and CDR2 LQKENI. This CDR3 has 13 residues. Trimming left V 2 bases short and J 5 bases short, with 9 bases between. CDR3 DNA sequence: TGTGCCAGCTCACCAGGGACGGGAACTGAAGCTTTCTTT. Protein sequence: CASSPGTGTEAFF.

The V and J genes are TRBV7-3 and TRBJ1-1; D ambiguous. This CDR3 contains 14 residues. Germline assignment: CDR1 SGHTA and CDR2 FQGTGA. Trimming left V 0 bases short and J 1 base short, with 6 bases between. The DNA of the CDR3 is TGTGCCAGCAGCTTAACAGGAAGGAACACTGAAGCTTTCTTT. Translated: CASSLTGRNTEAFF.

This clone was counted a few times. The CDR3 spells CASSFGVGETQYF. In DNA form, the CDR3 reads TGTGCCAGCAGCTTTGGGGTCGGGGAGACCCAGTACTTC. V gene TRBV5-4 combines with J gene TRBJ2-5; D is uncertain. CDR1 and CDR2 (germline): SGHNT, YYREEE (reference sequence). CDR3 length: 13 residues. Trimming pared 2 bases from V and 5 bases from J, leaving 10 bases between.

The CDR3 loop is CASSESRVYQPQHF. The CDR3 region has the DNA TGTGCCAGCAGTGAAAGCAGGGTATATCAGCCCCAGCATTTT. This sequence joins TRBV6-1 and TRBJ1-5; weak D call: TRBD1 (5 bases). Trimming took off 2 bases at V and 5 bases at J, with 10 bases between the two ends. The CDR3 is made up of 14 amino acids. Per germline, CDR1 MNHNS and CDR2 SASEGT.

This clone occurred a few times. The rearrangement uses TRBV7-9 and TRBJ2-3, with TRBD1 matching over 8 bases. The CDR3 loop spans 16 amino acids. Unmatched junction bases numbered 9, after V lost 5 bases and J lost 2 bases. Germline assignment: CDR1 SEHNR and CDR2 FQNEAQ (reference sequence). CDR3 amino acids: CASSPGQGANTDTQYF. For the CDR3, the DNA is TGTGCCAGCAGCCCGGGGCAGGGGGCTAACACAGATACGCAGTATTTT.

This clone was counted ten times or more. This chain links TRBV5-1 with TRBJ2-7; 7 nucleotides agree with TRBD1. V dropped 1 base and J dropped 6; count of bases not matched to a gene: 7. CDR3 length: 14 residues. The germline V gene has CDR1 SGHRS and CDR2 YFSETQ. DNA of the CDR3: TGCGCCAGCAGCTTGACCGAGACAGGGACCGAGCAGTACTTC. Protein: CASSLTETGTEQYF.

This clone occurred a few times. This chain connects TRBV27 to TRBJ1-5; tentatively, D is TRBD1 (5 bases). Between the trimmed V and J ends, which lost 7 bases and 0 bases, there was a span of 13 bases. This CDR3 has 15 residues. In germline, CDR1 is MNHEY, CDR2 SMNVEV (reference sequence). CDR3 in amino acids: CASTGKGNSNQPQHF. CDR3 nucleotides: TGTGCCAGCACCGGAAAGGGGAATAGCAATCAGCCCCAGCATTTT.

CDR3 in amino acids: CATSRAERTSGNEQFF. CDR3 nucleotides: TGTGCCACCAGCAGAGCGGAAAGGACTAGCGGGAATGAGCAGTTCTTC. This sequence joins TRBV15 and TRBJ2-1; 11 bases agree with TRBD2. This CDR3 is 16 amino acids long. CDR1 and CDR2 from the germline V gene are LNHNV and YYDKDF (reference sequence). With 1 base clipped from V and 7 bases from J, the junction kept 6 bases outside the gene matches.

This clone has more than one count but fewer than ten. This chain connects TRBV5-1 to TRBJ1-1; 7 bases fit TRBD1. Germline lookup yields CDR1 SGHRS and CDR2 YFSETQ. V shed 5 bases and J 1 base; nucleotides not matched to a gene: 5. The CDR3 loop spans 14 amino acids. Written as DNA, the CDR3 is TGCGCCAGCAGGTATAGACAGGGGAACACTGAAGCTTTCTTT. Translation gives CASRYRQGNTEAFF. Full variable domain (missing parts from reference TRBV5-1 and TRBJ1-1): KAGVTQTPRYLIKTRGQQVTLSCSPISGHRSVSWYQQTPGQGLQFLFEYFSETQRNKGNFPGRFSGRQFSNSRSEMNVSTLELGDSALYLCASRYRQGNTEAFFGQGTRLTVV.

The J gene is TRBJ1-5, the V gene TRBV6-4, with 8 bases fitting TRBD1. Per germline, CDR1 MRHNA and CDR2 SNTAGT. The CDR3 runs 13 residues. Trimming removed 3 bases from V and 7 bases from J; junction bases left unmatched: 2. CDR3 loop: CASSEQGGQPQHF. The CDR3 DNA is TGTGCCAGCAGTGAACAGGGGGGGCAGCCCCAGCATTTT.

The chain carries TRBV6-1 and TRBJ1-5, with D perhaps TRBD1 (6 bases). The CDR3 sequence is 15 residues long. Germline values: CDR1 MNHNS, CDR2 SASEGT. Deletions cut 7 bases from V and 0 bases from J, with 13 bases between. The chain's CDR3 is CASTFGQSSNQPQHF. The CDR3 DNA is TGTGCCAGCACCTTCGGACAGTCTAGCAATCAGCCCCAGCATTTT.

This clone was counted only a few times. The chain is built from TRBV6-9 and TRBJ2-5, with TRBD2 identical over 14 bases. With V trimmed by 6 bases and J by 3 bases, 21 bases remained unmatched. Germline V gives CDR1 MNHGY, CDR2 SVAAGI. The CDR3 length is 21 residues. The DNA of the CDR3 is TGTGCCAGCAGCCCTCCGGGTCGTTATGGGACTAGCGGGAGTCGGGAAGAGACCCAGTACTTC. Protein sequence: CASSPPGRYGTSGSREETQYF.